One sample yielded the 12 T cell receptor beta chains listed below, sequenced in a study of CD8+CD57+ T cells in acquired aplastic anemia (dated by TCRdb to 2016 to 2018). The instrument was an Illumina HiSeq 2000. Genomic DNA served as template for TCR beta VDJ combination and CDR3 sequence profiling. TCRdb passed the public sequencing reads through fastp at Q25 and MiXCR, retaining productive beta sequences. A single entry per CDR3 protein holds the most common genes and DNA from its merged rows. This sample has around 170,000 distinct CDR3 sequences in its table, and 40% to 50% of those were observed once. The biggest ten clones account for approximately 9.4% of the sample. The patients picked for sequencing were ones in whom flow cytometry had shown an expansion of CD8+CD57+ cells. The sequenced sample was sorted CD4+, CD8+, or CD8+CD57+ T cells (not recorded which) from PBMCs. These receptors came from a human donor with aplastic anemia.

In this sample, this clonotype turned up many times. This chain links TRBV2 with TRBJ2-5, with 7 bases aligning to TRBD1. This CDR3 has 15 residues. From germline, CDR1 is SNHLY and CDR2 FYNNEI. V lost 6 bases to trimming and J lost 4 bases; unmatched junction nucleotides: 11. Written as DNA, the CDR3 is TGTGCCAGCAGAGTCGACAGGGTGGGTTTAGAGACCCAGTACTTC. This encodes CASRVDRVGLETQYF.

This chain links TRBV20-1 with TRBJ2-1; perhaps TRBD1 as D (6 bases). With 5 bases removed from V and 8 bases from J, the gap between germline ends came to 10 bases. Germline-derived CDR1 and CDR2 are DFQATT and SNEGSKA (reference sequence). The CDR3 consists of 11 residues. The CDR3 here is CSALDRDEQFF. The CDR3 DNA follows: TGCAGTGCTTTGGACAGAGATGAGCAGTTCTTC.

The chain is built from TRBV7-2 and TRBJ2-5, with D tentatively TRBD1 (6 bases). TRBJ2-7 matches the DNA end more closely, so the J call is doubtful. Germline V CDR1 and CDR2: SGHTA, FQGNSA. The CDR3 covers 16 residues. In DNA form, the CDR3 reads TGTGCCAGCAGCCGGACACAGGGTGTGGATGGCTACGAGCAGTACTTC. Translating gives CASSRTQGVDGYEQYF.

The chain is built from TRBV7-8 and TRBJ1-6, with TRBD1 identical over 7 bases. V lost 4 bases, J lost 6 bases, and 3 bases stayed unmatched. The CDR3 has 14 amino acids. Looked up from germline, CDR1 is SGHVS and CDR2 is FQNEAQ. The DNA of the CDR3 is TGTGCCAGCAGCTCCCGACAGGGTAATTCACCCCTCCACTTT. Translated, it gives CASSSRQGNSPLHF.

There are many counts of this clonotype. The chain couples TRBV19 to TRBJ2-5; a possible D gene is TRBD2 (5 bases). Trimming removed 3 bases from V and 1 base from J, with 18 bases in between. Germline V lookup: CDR1 LNHDA, CDR2 SQIVND (reference sequence). The CDR3 is made up of 17 amino acids. CDR3: CASSISSGISRQETQYF. Written as DNA, the CDR3 is TGTGCCAGTAGTATCTCGTCGGGGATTTCTCGCCAAGAGACCCAGTACTTC.

The genes are TRBV5-1 and TRBJ2-2; no reliable D call. Germline V gene lookup returns CDR1 SGHRS and CDR2 YFSETQ. The CDR3 runs to 14 residues. Trimming stripped 4 bases from V and 2 bases from J, with 9 bases between. CDR3 residues: CASSPGHNTGELFF. For the CDR3, the DNA is TGCGCCAGCAGCCCGGGCCATAACACCGGGGAGCTGTTTTTT.

The J gene is TRBJ2-1, the V gene TRBV7-9; no definite D call. This CDR3 spans 12 amino acids. Germline assignment: CDR1 SEHNR and CDR2 FQNEAQ (reference sequence). With 5 bases removed from V and 5 bases from J, the gap between germline ends came to 7 bases. CDR3 loop: CASSKNDNEQFF. The CDR3 bases are TGTGCCAGCAGCAAAAACGACAATGAGCAGTTCTTC.

The gene calls are TRBV5-1 and TRBJ2-7, with a weak D call TRBD2 (7 bases). In germline, CDR1 is SGHRS, CDR2 YFSETQ. V was shortened by 4 bases and J by 5 bases, with 19 bases between the two germline ends. The CDR3 contains 15 residues. This CDR3 is CASSPTRGRGDEQYF. The CDR3, as DNA: TGCGCCAGCAGCCCCACAAGGGGGAGGGGAGACGAGCAGTACTTC.

The chain uses TRBV7-9 and TRBJ1-3; maybe TRBD1 (6 bases). The germline V gene has CDR1 SEHNR and CDR2 FQNEAQ (reference sequence). The germline V and J ends were trimmed by 5 bases and 3 bases, with 11 bases remaining between them. This CDR3 is 14 amino acids long. The CDR3 loop is CASSLRQDGNTIYF. The CDR3, as DNA: TGTGCCAGCAGCCTTCGACAGGATGGAAACACCATATATTTT.

The chain has TRBV5-1 and TRBJ1-3, with 7 bases that match TRBD1. CDR1 SGHRS and CDR2 YFSETQ come from the germline V gene. This CDR3 is 16 amino acids long. The ends lost 2 bases at V and 6 bases at J; junction bases unmatched: 11. The DNA of the CDR3 is TGCGCCAGCAGCTTCGATCCGACAGGGCCCTCAAACACCATATATTTT. It encodes CASSFDPTGPSNTIYF.

The genes are TRBV20-1 and TRBJ1-1; D unclear. This CDR3 is built from 13 residues. CDR1 and CDR2 (germline): DFQATT, SNEGSKA (reference sequence). Deletions cut 1 base from V and 4 bases from J, with 10 bases between. Here the CDR3 reads CSARGFRSTEAFF. CDR3 sequence (DNA): TGCAGTGCTAGAGGGTTTCGGAGCACTGAAGCTTTCTTT.

This clonotype was seen many times. V is TRBV7-2 and J is TRBJ1-2; D might be TRBD1 (5 bases). CDR1 is SGHTA, CDR2 FQGNSA, per germline. This CDR3 is 15 amino acids long. V lost 4 bases and J lost 4, with 16 bases in between. The CDR3 DNA follows: TGTGCCAGCAGCTCGAGGGGTAATCTTCTCTATGGCTACACCTTC. Translating gives CASSSRGNLLYGYTF.